The T cell receptor beta chain under discussion was sequenced for a study of blood T cells in healthy people across ages. At least ten counts were recorded for this clonotype. A second PCR of 7 to 11 cycles used a sample-barcoded 5' primer and a J-beta primer mix. One entry per CDR3 protein results from TCRdb running MiXCR on the 5' RACE reads. The sample records 600,000 or so distinct CDR3 sequences, about 30% being singletons. CDR1 SGHNT and CDR2 YYREEE come from the germline V gene (reference sequence). This CDR3 comprises 16 residues. V dropped 0 bases and J dropped 4 bases, with 14 bases sitting between them.

The material sequenced was blood. This TCR derives from a woman aged 80 or over in good health. This chain connects TRBV5-4 to TRBJ2-1; D ambiguous. The CDR3 DNA is TGTGCCAGCAGCTTGGCGTCGGTGAGTGGGTACAATGAGCAGTTCTTC. Protein: CASSLASVSGYNEQFF.